The clone carrying this T cell receptor beta chain was detected once. The antigen is not known. One base separates it from a far larger clone, so it is likely a read error. Nashville, Tennessee was home to all donors, each a Caucasian adult. This entry comes from a study of shared clonotypes between healthy human individuals. From germline, CDR1 is KGHSH and CDR2 LQKENI. The length of the CDR3 is 13 residues. V was clipped by 5 bases and J by 6 bases; unmatched bases: 5. Input per replicate PCR of unsorted PBMC was 300 ng DNA, corresponding to approximately 30,000 T cell genomes. PBMC DNA, left unsorted, was sequenced on ten immunoSEQ deep assay plates. Sequencing used immunoSEQ multiplex PCR; TCRdb keeps in-frame clones, though not all of them. Here the sample spans about 520,000 clones, 70% to 85% being singletons. Points from the study as a whole: Apart from blood, nothing was sampled; tissue repertoires likely differ.

The sequenced sample was PBMCs. The chain has TRBV18 and TRBJ2-7; TRBD1 aligns across 9 bases. The clonotype comes from a woman aged 40-49 years in good health. Some clones in this sample may be carry-over from other donors' samples. The CDR3 region has the DNA TGTGCCAGCTCATCGGGACAGGGTGCCGAGCAGTACTTC. This translates into CASSSGQGAEQYF. The full variable domain, completed using reference TRBV18 and TRBJ2-7, is NAGVMQNPRHLVRRRGQEARLRCSPMKGHSHVYWYRQLPEEGLKFMVYLQKENIIDESGMPKERFSAEFPKEGPSILRIQQVVRGDSAAYFCASSSGQGAEQYFGPGTRLTVT.